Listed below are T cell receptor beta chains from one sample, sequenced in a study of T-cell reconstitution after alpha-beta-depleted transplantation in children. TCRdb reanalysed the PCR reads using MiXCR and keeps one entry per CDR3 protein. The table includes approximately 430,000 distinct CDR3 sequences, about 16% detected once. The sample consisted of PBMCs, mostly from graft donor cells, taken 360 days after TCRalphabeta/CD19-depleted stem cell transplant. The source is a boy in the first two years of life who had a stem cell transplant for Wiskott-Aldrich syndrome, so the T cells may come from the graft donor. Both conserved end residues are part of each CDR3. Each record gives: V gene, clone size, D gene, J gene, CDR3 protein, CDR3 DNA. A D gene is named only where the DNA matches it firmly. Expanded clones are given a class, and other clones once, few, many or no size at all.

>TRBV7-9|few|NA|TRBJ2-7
CASSLPIRGVYEQYF
TGTGCCAGCAGCTTACCCATAAGAGGGGTCTACGAGCAGTACTTC
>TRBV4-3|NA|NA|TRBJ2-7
CASSQGVGYYEQYF
TGCGCCAGCAGCCAAGGGGTTGGTTACTACGAGCAGTACTTC
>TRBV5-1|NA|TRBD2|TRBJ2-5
CASRRGIAGLAPQETQYF
TGCGCCAGCAGGAGGGGGATCGCGGGACTAGCGCCGCAAGAGACCCAGTACTTC
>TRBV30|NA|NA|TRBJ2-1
CAWKPIYEAYNEQFF
TGTGCCTGGAAACCGATCTACGAGGCCTACAATGAGCAGTTCTTC
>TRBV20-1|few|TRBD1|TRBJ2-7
CSASAPDRVFYEQYF
TGCAGTGCTTCAGCCCCGGACAGGGTATTTTACGAGCAGTACTTC
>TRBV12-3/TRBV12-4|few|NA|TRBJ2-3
CASSSLGQLSTDTQYF
TGTGCCAGCAGTTCTTTAGGACAGCTAAGCACAGATACGCAGTATTTT
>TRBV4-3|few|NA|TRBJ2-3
CASSQAGQGDTQYF
TGCGCCAGCAGCCAAGCAGGCCAAGGGGATACGCAGTATTTT
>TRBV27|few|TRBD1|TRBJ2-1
CASSLSINSLDRGYNEQFF
TGTGCCAGCAGTTTATCCATCAACTCCTTGGACAGGGGCTACAATGAGCAGTTCTTC
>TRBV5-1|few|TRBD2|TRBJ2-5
CASSLPLTSGTQETQYF
TGCGCCAGCAGCTTGCCGCTTACTAGCGGCACCCAAGAGACCCAGTACTTC
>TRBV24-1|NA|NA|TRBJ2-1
CATSDLRVSGNEQFF
TGTGCCACCAGTGACTTGAGGGTCAGCGGCAATGAGCAGTTCTTC
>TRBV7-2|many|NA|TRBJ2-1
CASSLWGNEQFF
TGTGCCAGCAGTTTATGGGGCAATGAGCAGTTCTTC
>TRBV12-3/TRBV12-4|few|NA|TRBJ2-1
CASRRGLPGGQFF
TGTGCCAGCAGACGGGGGCTCCCGGGCGGGCAGTTCTTC
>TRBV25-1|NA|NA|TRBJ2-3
CASSAYGTDTQYF
TGTGCCAGCAGTGCGTACGGTACAGATACGCAGTATTTT
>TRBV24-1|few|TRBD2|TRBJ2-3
CATSDPSGRGTDTQYF
TGTGCCACCAGTGACCCGAGCGGGAGAGGAACAGATACGCAGTATTTT
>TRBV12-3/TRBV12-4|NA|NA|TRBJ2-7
CASSWVQDEQYF
TGTGCCAGCAGTTGGGTGCAAGACGAGCAGTACTTC
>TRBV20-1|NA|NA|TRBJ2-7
CSAADPHYEQYF
TGCAGTGCGGCTGACCCCCACTACGAGCAGTACTTC
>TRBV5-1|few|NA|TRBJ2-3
CASSLFSWRAQDTDTQYF
TGCGCCAGCAGCTTGTTCTCGTGGCGGGCCCAGGACACAGATACGCAGTATTTT
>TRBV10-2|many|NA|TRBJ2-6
CASKLASGANVLTF
TGCGCCAGCAAACTGGCCTCTGGGGCCAACGTCCTGACTTTC
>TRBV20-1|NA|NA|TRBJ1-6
CSASQGRSGNSPLHF
TGCAGTGCTAGTCAGGGGAGGTCAGGGAATTCACCCCTCCACTTT
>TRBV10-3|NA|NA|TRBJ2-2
CAISERLEAEAGELFF
TGTGCCATCAGTGAGCGACTAGAGGCGGAAGCCGGGGAGCTGTTTTTT
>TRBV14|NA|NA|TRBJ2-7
CASRRAGYTGEQYF
TGTGCCAGCAGGAGAGCTGGCTACACGGGTGAGCAGTACTTC
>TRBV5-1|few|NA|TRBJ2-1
CASSLALGSYNEQFF
TGCGCCAGCAGCTTGGCCCTAGGTTCCTACAATGAGCAGTTCTTC
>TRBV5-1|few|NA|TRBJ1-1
CASSLIGQVNTEAFF
TGCGCCAGCAGCTTGATCGGTCAGGTGAACACTGAAGCTTTCTTT
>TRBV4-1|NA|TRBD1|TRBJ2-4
CASSQDRQGQLAKNIQYF
TGCGCCAGCAGCCAAGATCGACAGGGACAACTAGCCAAAAACATTCAGTACTTC
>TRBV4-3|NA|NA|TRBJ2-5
CYGEKETQYF
TGCTACGGGGAAAAAGAGACCCAGTACTTC
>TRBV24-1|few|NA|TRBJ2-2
CATSEEGVGTGELFF
TGTGCCACCAGTGAGGAGGGGGTCGGCACCGGGGAGCTGTTTTTT
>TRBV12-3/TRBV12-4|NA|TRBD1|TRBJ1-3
CASSSSDRAGNTIYF
TGTGCCAGCAGTTCATCGGACAGGGCGGGAAACACCATATATTTT
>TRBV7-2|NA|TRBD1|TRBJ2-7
CASSLSGTGPFPYF
TGTGCCAGCAGCCTATCCGGGACAGGCCCGTTTCCGTACTTC
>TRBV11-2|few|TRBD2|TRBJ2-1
CASSLSLAGDNEQFF
TGTGCCAGCAGCTTATCACTAGCGGGCGACAATGAGCAGTTCTTC
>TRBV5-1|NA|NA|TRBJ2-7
CASSGPSDEQYF
TGCGCCAGCAGCGGGCCCTCCGACGAGCAGTACTTC
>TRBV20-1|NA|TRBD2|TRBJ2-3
CSAISGTDTQYF
TGCAGTGCAATTAGCGGGACAGATACGCAGTATTTT
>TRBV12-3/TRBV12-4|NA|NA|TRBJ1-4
CASSPDVGSGNEKLFF
TGTGCCAGCAGCCCGGACGTGGGATCGGGGAATGAAAAACTGTTTTTT
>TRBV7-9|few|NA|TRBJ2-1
CASSFIGTPNNEQFF
TGTGCCAGCAGCTTTATTGGGACACCAAACAATGAGCAGTTCTTC
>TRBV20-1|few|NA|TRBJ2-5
CSARDLKTQETQYF
TGCAGTGCTAGAGATCTTAAGACACAGGAGACCCAGTACTTC
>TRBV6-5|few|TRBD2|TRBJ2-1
CASSYSPGGGLFF
TGTGCCAGCAGTTACTCGCCGGGGGGAGGGTTGTTCTTC
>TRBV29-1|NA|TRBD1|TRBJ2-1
CSGERDSYNEQFF
TGCAGCGGAGAGAGGGACAGCTACAATGAGCAGTTCTTC
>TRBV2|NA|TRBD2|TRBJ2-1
CASRKLAGGPREQFF
TGTGCCAGCAGAAAACTAGCGGGAGGGCCTCGGGAGCAGTTCTTC
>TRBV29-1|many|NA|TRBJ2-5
CSVGGLARTQYF
TGCAGCGTTGGAGGGCTAGCTAGGACCCAGTACTTC
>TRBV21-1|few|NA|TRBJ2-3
CASSNPGSDTQYF
TGTGCCAGCAGCAACCCGGGGTCAGATACGCAGTATTTT
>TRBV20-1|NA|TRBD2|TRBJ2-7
CSAFTGTSGRPYHEQYF
TGCAGTGCTTTTACCGGGACTAGCGGGAGGCCGTACCACGAGCAGTACTTC
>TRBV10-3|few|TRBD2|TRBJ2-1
CAISVAGGREQFF
TGTGCCATCAGTGTAGCGGGGGGGCGAGAGCAGTTCTTC
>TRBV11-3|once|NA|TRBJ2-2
CASSSWGEAGELFF
TGTGCCAGCAGCTCATGGGGGGAGGCCGGGGAGCTGTTTTTT
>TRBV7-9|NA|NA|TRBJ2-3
CASSPALTYYTDTQYF
TGTGCCAGCAGCCCTGCGCTGACTTATTACACAGATACGCAGTATTTT
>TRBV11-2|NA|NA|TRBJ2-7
CASSLDRGWRTYEQYF
TGTGCCAGCAGCTTAGATCGCGGGTGGCGGACGTACGAGCAGTACTTC
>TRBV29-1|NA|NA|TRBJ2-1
CSVGHLFSYNEQFF
TGCAGCGTTGGACACCTGTTTTCCTACAATGAGCAGTTCTTC
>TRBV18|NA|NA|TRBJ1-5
CASSGGAGNQPQHF
TGTGCCAGCTCGGGGGGCGCGGGCAATCAGCCCCAGCATTTT
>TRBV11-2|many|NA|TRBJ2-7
CASSLERWRGRSSYEQYF
TGTGCCAGCAGCTTAGAGAGGTGGCGGGGACGGTCCTCCTACGAGCAGTACTTC
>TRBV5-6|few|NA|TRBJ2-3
CASSSGQFASTDTQYF
TGTGCCAGCAGCTCAGGACAGTTTGCTAGCACAGATACGCAGTATTTT
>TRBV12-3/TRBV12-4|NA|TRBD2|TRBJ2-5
CASSRRHGLAMGWETQYF
TGTGCCAGCAGTCGACGCCACGGACTAGCTATGGGGTGGGAGACCCAGTACTTC
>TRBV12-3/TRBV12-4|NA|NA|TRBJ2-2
CASSFSKGGGLGELFF
TGTGCCAGCAGTTTCTCCAAGGGAGGGGGCTTGGGGGAGCTGTTTTTT
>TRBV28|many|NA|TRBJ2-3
CASSRAMADTQYF
TGTGCCAGCAGTAGAGCGATGGCAGATACGCAGTATTTT
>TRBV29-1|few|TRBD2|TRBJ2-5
CSVVAGGPLQETQYF
TGCAGCGTTGTAGCGGGGGGGCCCCTCCAAGAGACCCAGTACTTC
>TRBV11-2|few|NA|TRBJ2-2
CASSPRGRTGELFF
TGTGCCAGCAGCCCAAGGGGCAGGACCGGGGAGCTGTTTTTT
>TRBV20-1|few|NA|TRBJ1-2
CSARVREGGYTF
TGCAGTGCTAGAGTCAGGGAGGGAGGCTACACCTTC